These 12 T cell receptor beta chains were all obtained from the same sample, sequenced in a study of molecular identifiers for immune sequencing clone quantification. Via MiXCR, TCRdb re-called the PCR reads, giving one row per CDR3 protein. The table includes over 550,000 distinct CDR3 sequences, 25% detected once. Specimen: naive CD8+ T cells from blood, with Jurkat cell RNA spiked in. Subset specified: FACS-sorted CD8+CD4-CCR7+CD45RA+ naive T cells. The receptors come from a human donor in good health. Some libraries in this study had Jurkat cell RNA spiked in.

The table lists this clonotype with many counts. This chain uses TRBV7-2 with TRBJ1-5; the D gene is possibly TRBD1 (5 bases). This CDR3 has 16 amino acids. The V gene lost 1 base and the J gene lost 2 bases, with 12 bases spanning the gap. Per the germline V gene, CDR1 is SGHTA and CDR2 is FQGNSA. CDR3 coding DNA: TGTGCCAGCAGCTTAGTGGGGGTTAGTGGCAATCAGCCCCAGCATTTT. Amino acid sequence: CASSLVGVSGNQPQHF.

This clonotype was observed once. Since a much larger clone is just one base distant, this may be a read error. The chain is built from TRBV10-3 and TRBJ1-2; the D is unclear. The CDR3 is 15 residues long. CDR1 ENHRY and CDR2 SYGVKD come from the germline V gene. CDR3 sequence: CAIRDTQTTYYGYTF. The CDR3 DNA is TGTGCCATCCGTGATACGCAGACTACCTACTATGGCTACACCTTC.

This clonotype turned up a few times. Germline is not matched at one junction end, which may reflect a read error. This chain links TRBV29-1 with TRBJ2-7; 10 positions agree with TRBD1. Per germline, CDR1 SQVTM and CDR2 ANQGSEA. CDR3 length: 14 amino acids. As DNA, the CDR3 is TGCAGCGTTGCGGGACAGGGGAGCTCCTACGCGCAGTACTTC. Translation gives CSVAGQGSSYAQYF.

Comment on this clonotype: Sequence at one end of the junction differs from germline and may be a read error. The chain links TRBV6-5 to TRBJ2-7, with TRBD1 matching over 8 bases. This CDR3 region has 14 residues. Germline-derived CDR1 and CDR2 are MNHEY and SVGAGI. CDR3 in DNA: TGTGCCCGCAGTACCGGGACAGGTATTGGCGCGCCGTCCTTC. Protein product: CARSTGTGIGAPSF.

This clonotype has a count of ten or more. This sequence joins TRBV7-3 and TRBJ2-3, with TRBD1 matching 9 bases. The V and J ends lost 3 bases and 0 bases, in that order; junction bases with no gene match: 4. The CDR3 consists of 16 residues. The germline V gene encodes CDR1 SGHTA and CDR2 FQGTGA. In DNA, the CDR3 is TGTGCCAGCAGCTTGCAGACAGGGGGTAGCACAGATACGCAGTATTTT. Translated, it gives CASSLQTGGSTDTQYF.

As regards this clonotype: A much bigger clone sits one base away, suggesting this may be a read error. This chain connects TRBV10-2 to TRBJ2-3; D is uncertain. The CDR3 covers 12 residues. CDR1 is WSHSY and CDR2 is SAAADI in the germline V gene. CDR3 residues: CAITSATDPQYF. CDR3 nucleotides: TGCGCCATCACGAGCGCCACAGATCCGCAGTATTTT.

This clonotype was seen at least ten times. This sequence joins TRBV28 and TRBJ2-7, with 9 bases that match TRBD1. Germline V gene data show CDR1 as MDHEN and CDR2 as SYDVKM. The CDR3 consists of 14 residues. The V gene end was trimmed by 5 bases and the J gene end by 6 bases; junction bases not matched to a gene: 8. The DNA of the CDR3 is TGTGCCAGCAGTCACCTTCACAGGGGGCCCGAGCAGTACTTC. Its translation is CASSHLHRGPEQYF.

The V and J genes are TRBV6-5 and TRBJ1-1, with TRBD1 matching over 8 bases. Germline CDR1 MNHEY, CDR2 SVGAGI. The CDR3 has 14 amino acids. Losses at the gene ends were 6 bases for V and 5 bases for J; bases not matched to a gene: 8. The CDR3 nucleotides read TGTGCCAGCAGACACAAGACAGGGGTTACTGAAGCTTTCTTT. Its translation: CASRHKTGVTEAFF.

This clonotype was seen a handful of times. Given a much more abundant clone one base away, this may be a read error. A read error is likely, as this CDR3 ends without the conserved phenylalanine or tryptophan. The chain employs TRBV12-3 or TRBV12-4 and TRBJ1-1, with D tentatively TRBD1 (5 bases). The ends were cut back, 5 bases at V and 2 bases at J, with 9 bases in the middle. This CDR3 has 13 residues. In DNA, the CDR3 is TGTGCCAGCAGTCGGGGGGTAAACACTGAAGCTTTCCTT. Protein sequence: CASSRGVNTEAFL.

Remarks on this clonotype: One base away lies a much larger clone, so this may be a sequencing read error. The CDR3 region is CASSERDTSCEQYF. In DNA form, the CDR3 reads TGTGCCAGCAGTGAACGGGATACCTCCTGCGAGCAGTACTTC. J is TRBJ2-7 and V is TRBV25-1; weak D call: TRBD2 (5 bases). Germline V gene data show CDR1 as MGHDK and CDR2 as SYGVNS. The CDR3 is 14 residues long.

This clonotype has a handful of counts. The chain combines TRBV12-3 or TRBV12-4 with TRBJ1-2, with D perhaps matching TRBD1 (5 bases). This CDR3 is built from 15 residues. The V and J ends lost 3 bases and 0 bases respectively, with 11 bases between them. CDR3 protein: CASSFRDVPNYGYTF. CDR3 DNA: TGTGCCAGCAGTTTCCGGGACGTTCCTAACTATGGCTACACCTTC.

This clonotype was found a few times. V usage is TRBV19 and J usage is TRBJ2-3, with 7 nucleotides matching TRBD1. Germline V gene lookup returns CDR1 LNHDA and CDR2 SQIVND (reference sequence). Unmatched junction bases numbered 7, after V lost 6 bases and J lost 1 base. The CDR3 sequence is 15 residues long. In DNA, the CDR3 is TGTGCCAGTAGCGGGGACAGTTTTGGCACAGATACGCAGTATTTT. This sequence encodes CASSGDSFGTDTQYF.